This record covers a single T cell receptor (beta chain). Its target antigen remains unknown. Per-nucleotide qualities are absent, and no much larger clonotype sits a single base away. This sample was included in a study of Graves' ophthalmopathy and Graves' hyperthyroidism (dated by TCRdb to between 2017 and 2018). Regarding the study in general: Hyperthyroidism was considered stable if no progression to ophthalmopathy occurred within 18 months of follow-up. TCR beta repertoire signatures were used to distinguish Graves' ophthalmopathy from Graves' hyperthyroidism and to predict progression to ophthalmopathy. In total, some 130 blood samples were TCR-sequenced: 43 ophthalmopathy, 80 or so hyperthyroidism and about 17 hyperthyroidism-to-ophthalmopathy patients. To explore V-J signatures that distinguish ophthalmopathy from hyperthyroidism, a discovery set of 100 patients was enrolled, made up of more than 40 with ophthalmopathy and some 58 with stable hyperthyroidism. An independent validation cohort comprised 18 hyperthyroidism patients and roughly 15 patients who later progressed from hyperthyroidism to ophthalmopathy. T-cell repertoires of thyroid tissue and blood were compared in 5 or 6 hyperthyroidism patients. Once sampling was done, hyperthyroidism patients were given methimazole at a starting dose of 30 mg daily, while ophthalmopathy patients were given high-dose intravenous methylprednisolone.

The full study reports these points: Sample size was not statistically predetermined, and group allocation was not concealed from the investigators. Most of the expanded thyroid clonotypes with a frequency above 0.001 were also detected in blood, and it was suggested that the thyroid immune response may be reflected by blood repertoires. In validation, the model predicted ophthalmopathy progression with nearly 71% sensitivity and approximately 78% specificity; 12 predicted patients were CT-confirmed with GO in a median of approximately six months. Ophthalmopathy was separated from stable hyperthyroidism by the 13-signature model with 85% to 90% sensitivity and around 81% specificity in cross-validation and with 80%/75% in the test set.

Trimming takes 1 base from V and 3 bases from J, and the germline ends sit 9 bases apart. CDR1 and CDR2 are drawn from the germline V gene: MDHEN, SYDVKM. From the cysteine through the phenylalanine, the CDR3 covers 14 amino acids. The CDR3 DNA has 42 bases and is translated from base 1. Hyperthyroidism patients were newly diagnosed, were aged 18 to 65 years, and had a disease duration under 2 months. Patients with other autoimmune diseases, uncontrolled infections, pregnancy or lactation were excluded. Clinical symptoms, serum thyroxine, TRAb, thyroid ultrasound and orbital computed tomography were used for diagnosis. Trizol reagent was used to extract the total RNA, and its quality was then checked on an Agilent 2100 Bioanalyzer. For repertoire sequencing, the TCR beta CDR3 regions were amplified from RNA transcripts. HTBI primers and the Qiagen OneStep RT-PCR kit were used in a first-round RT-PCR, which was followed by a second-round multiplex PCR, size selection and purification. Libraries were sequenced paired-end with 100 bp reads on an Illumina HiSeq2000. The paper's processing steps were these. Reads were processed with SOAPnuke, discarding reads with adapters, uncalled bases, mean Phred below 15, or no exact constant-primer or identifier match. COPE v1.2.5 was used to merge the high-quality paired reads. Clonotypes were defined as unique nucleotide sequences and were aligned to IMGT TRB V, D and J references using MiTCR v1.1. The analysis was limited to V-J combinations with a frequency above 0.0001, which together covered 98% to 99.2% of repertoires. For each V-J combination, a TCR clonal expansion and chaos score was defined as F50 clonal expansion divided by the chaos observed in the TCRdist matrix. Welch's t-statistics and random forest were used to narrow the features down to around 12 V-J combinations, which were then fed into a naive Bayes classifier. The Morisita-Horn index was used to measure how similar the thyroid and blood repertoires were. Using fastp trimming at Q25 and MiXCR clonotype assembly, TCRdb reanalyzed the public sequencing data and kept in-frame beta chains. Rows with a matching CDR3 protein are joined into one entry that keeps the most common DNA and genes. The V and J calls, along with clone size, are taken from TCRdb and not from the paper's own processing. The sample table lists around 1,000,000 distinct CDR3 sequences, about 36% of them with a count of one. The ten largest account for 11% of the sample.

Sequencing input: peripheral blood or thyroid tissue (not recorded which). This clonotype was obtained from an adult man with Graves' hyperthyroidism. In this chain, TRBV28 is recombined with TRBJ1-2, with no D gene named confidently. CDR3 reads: CASSLYDKYYGYTF. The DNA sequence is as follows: TGTGCCAGCAGTTTATATGACAAATACTATGGCTACACCTTC.